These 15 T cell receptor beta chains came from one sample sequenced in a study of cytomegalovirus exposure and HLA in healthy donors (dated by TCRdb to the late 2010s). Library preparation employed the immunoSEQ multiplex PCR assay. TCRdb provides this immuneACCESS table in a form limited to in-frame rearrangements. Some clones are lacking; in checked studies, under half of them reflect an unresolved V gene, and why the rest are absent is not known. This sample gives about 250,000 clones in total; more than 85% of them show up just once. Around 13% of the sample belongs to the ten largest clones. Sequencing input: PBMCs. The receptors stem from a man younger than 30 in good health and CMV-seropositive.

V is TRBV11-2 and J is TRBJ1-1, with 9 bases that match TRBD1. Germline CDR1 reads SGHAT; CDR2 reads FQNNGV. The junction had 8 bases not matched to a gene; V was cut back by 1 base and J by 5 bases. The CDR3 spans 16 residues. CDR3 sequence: CASSLGDWTGDTEAFF. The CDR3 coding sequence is TGTGCCAGCAGCTTAGGGGACTGGACAGGGGATACTGAAGCTTTCTTT. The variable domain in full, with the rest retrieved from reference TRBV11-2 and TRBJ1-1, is EAGVAQSPRYKIIEKRQSVAFWCNPISGHATLYWYQQILGQGPKLLIQFQNNGVVDDSQLPKDRFSAERLKGVDSTLKIQPAKLEDSAVYLCASSLGDWTGDTEAFFGQGTRLTVV.

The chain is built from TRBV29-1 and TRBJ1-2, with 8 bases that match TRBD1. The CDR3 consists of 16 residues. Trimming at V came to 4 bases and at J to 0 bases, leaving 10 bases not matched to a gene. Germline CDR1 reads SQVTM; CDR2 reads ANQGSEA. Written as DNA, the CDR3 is TGCAGCGTTGGGACTACAGGGGGTAGAGCTAACTATGGCTACACCTTC. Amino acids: CSVGTTGGRANYGYTF.

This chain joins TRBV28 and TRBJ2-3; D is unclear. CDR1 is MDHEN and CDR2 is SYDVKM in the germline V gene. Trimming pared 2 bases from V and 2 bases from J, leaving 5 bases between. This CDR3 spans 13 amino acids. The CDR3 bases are TGTGCCAGCAGTTTACAGGCCACAGATACGCAGTATTTT. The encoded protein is CASSLQATDTQYF.

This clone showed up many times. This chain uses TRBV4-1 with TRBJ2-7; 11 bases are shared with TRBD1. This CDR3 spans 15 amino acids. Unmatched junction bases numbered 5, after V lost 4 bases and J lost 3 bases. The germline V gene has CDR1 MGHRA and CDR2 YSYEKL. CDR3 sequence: CASSPGQGGDYEQYF. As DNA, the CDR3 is TGCGCCAGCAGCCCGGGACAGGGGGGGGACTACGAGCAGTACTTC.

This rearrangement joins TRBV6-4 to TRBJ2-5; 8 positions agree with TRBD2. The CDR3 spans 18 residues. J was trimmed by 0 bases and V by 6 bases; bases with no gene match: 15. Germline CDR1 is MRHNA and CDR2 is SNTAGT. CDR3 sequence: CASSVGPCSGVNQETQYF. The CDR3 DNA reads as TGTGCCAGCAGCGTAGGGCCTTGTAGCGGGGTCAACCAAGAGACCCAGTACTTC.

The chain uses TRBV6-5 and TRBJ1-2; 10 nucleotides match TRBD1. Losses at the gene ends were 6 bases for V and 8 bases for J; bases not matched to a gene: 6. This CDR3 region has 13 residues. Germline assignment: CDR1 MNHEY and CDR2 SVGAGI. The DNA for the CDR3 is TGTGCCAGCAGACCGGACAGGGGGTCAGGCTACACCTTC. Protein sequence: CASRPDRGSGYTF.

The CDR3 region has the DNA TGTGCCAGCAGTTTATCGGAAGGAAACACCATATATTTT. It encodes CASSLSEGNTIYF. The chain is built from TRBV27 and TRBJ1-3; no definite D call. CDR3 length: 13 amino acids. Looked up from germline, CDR1 is MNHEY and CDR2 is SMNVEV (reference sequence). V lost 0 bases and J lost 4, with 4 bases in between.

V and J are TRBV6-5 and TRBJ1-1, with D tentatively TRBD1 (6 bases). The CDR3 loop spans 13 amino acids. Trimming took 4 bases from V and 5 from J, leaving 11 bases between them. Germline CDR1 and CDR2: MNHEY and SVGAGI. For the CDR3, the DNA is TGTGCCAGCAGTTCCAACAGGGAAACTGAAGCTTTCTTT. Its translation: CASSSNRETEAFF.

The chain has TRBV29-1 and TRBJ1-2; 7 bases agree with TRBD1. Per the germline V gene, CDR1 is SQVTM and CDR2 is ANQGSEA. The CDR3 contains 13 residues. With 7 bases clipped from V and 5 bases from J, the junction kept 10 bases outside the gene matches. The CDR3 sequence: CSAETGTGYGYTF. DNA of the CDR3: TGCAGCGCAGAGACAGGGACGGGTTATGGCTACACCTTC.

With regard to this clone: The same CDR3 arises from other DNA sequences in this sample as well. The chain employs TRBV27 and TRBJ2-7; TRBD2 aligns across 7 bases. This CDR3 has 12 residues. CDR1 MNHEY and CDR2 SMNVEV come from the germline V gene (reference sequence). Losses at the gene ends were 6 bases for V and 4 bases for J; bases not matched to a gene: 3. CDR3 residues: CASSPGGYEQYF. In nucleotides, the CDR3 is TGTGCCAGCAGCCCCGGGGGGTACGAGCAGTACTTC.

The CDR3 coding sequence is TGCGCCAGCAGCCTTTTTCCGGGTATCGACGAGCAGTACTTC. This gives the protein CASSLFPGIDEQYF. V gene TRBV5-1 combines with J gene TRBJ2-7, with no clear D. CDR1 and CDR2 (germline): SGHRS, YFSETQ. V lost 4 bases to trimming and J lost 5 bases, with 16 bases between them. The CDR3 runs 14 residues.

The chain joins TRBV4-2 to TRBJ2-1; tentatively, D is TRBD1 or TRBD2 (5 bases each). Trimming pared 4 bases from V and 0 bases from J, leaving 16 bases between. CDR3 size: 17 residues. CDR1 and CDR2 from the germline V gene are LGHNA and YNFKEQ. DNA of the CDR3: TGTGCCAGCAGCCCCCTGGCCGGGGCAAGCTCCTACAATGAGCAGTTCTTC. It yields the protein CASSPLAGASSYNEQFF.

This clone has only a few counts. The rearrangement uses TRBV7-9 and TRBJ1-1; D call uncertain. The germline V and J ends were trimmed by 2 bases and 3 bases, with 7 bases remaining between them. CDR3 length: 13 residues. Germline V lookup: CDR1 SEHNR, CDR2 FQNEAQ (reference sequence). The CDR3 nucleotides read TGTGCCAGCAGCTTATTTGGGGACACTGAAGCTTTCTTT. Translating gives CASSLFGDTEAFF.

The CDR3 nucleotides read TGTGCCAGCTCACCACGGGGCACCTACGAGCAGTACTTC. Amino acids: CASSPRGTYEQYF. V and J are TRBV18 and TRBJ2-7, with a possible D match to TRBD1 (5 bases). V was pared by 1 base and J by 2 bases, with 6 bases between. Germline V lookup: CDR1 KGHSH, CDR2 LQKENI. The CDR3 is made up of 13 amino acids. The variable domain in full, with the rest retrieved from reference TRBV18 and TRBJ2-7, is NAGVMQNPRHLVRRRGQEARLRCSPMKGHSHVYWYRQLPEEGLKFMVYLQKENIIDESGMPKERFSAEFPKEGPSILRIQQVVRGDSAAYFCASSPRGTYEQYFGPGTRLTVT.

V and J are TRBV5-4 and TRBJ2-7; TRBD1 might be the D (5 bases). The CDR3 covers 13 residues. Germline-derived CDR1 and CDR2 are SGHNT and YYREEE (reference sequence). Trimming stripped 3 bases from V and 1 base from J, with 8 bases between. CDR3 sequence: CASSYDRSYEQYF. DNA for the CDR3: TGTGCCAGCAGCTATGACAGATCCTACGAGCAGTACTTC.